This T cell receptor beta chain was identified during a study of blood T cells in healthy people across ages. About the study: When template switching was applied, about one barcoded beta molecule was captured per two T cells.

For the second PCR, which ran for about 7 to 12 cycles, a sample-barcoded 5' primer and a J-beta primer mix were used. TCRdb recomputed calls from the 5' RACE reads with MiXCR, one row per CDR3 protein. The sample yields about 780,000 distinct CDR3 sequences, 35% to 60% seen once. Study-wide results and limits: Age brought a roughly linear fall in TCR beta diversity measured per million T cells. Estimates of total diversity, which came from one million sequenced T cells, were considered to be underestimates.

Points on this clonotype: Its antigen is currently unknown.

Donor samples were obtained from healthy Caucasian individuals from Russia, aged 6 to 90. The CDR3 contains 13 residues. Germline V gene lookup returns CDR1 DFQATT and CDR2 SNEGSKA (reference sequence). V was clipped by 8 bases and J by 2 bases; unmatched bases: 8. This TCR came from a man older than 75 in good health. Sequences were obtained from blood. This rearrangement joins TRBV20-1 to TRBJ2-5; 7 bases align to TRBD2. CDR3 sequence (DNA): TGCAGTTTGTGGGCTAGCGGACAAGAGACCCAGTACTTC. Encoded protein: CSLWASGQETQYF.